This T cell receptor beta chain is drawn from a study of cytomegalovirus exposure and HLA in healthy donors. Whole-study context: Assignment to the Caucasian-associated ancestry cluster applied to about 80% of the approximately 400 genotyped donors. Study-wide results and limits: In a later analysis, parvovirus B19, influenza, CMV and Epstein-Barr virus appeared linked to several top co-occurrence clusters. Most TCR beta V segments were productive about 87% or about 30% of the time in an earlier analysis.

The PCR was carried out with 60 Vbeta primers and 13 Jbeta primers. As handled by the study authors: Some 10 million shared chains were among the roughly 78 million unique TCR beta chains that a later analysis counted. The data were produced by immunoSEQ multiplex PCR, yet TCRdb's version contains in-frame clones alone and is incomplete. For V, J and clone size, that table is used; D and trimming come from the DNA. Seen here are around 120,000 clones, approximately 75% observed once, and the top ten hold around 6.4%. Note on this clone: The target antigen is unknown.

The sample was PBMCs. This clonotype originated in a woman between 35 and 50 years old in good health and CMV-seropositive.

The DNA for the CDR3 is TGCGCCAGCAGGAGGGATGGGACAGGGAAGTCACCCCTCCACTTT. It yields the protein CASRRDGTGKSPLHF. V usage is TRBV5-1 and J usage is TRBJ1-6, with 9 nucleotides matching TRBD1. The V gene's germline CDR1 is SGHRS and CDR2 YFSETQ. The length of the CDR3 is 15 residues. After removal of 5 bases from V and 10 bases from J, the junction contained 10 bases not matched to a gene.